There are many counts of the clone carrying this TCR beta chain. The antigen is unknown. The sample originates from a study of cytomegalovirus exposure and HLA in healthy donors. On the study more broadly: A later analysis reported the same platform for the 90 to 150 validation repertoires and the roughly 670 first-cohort repertoires. Whole-study results and caveats: The study designated 150 or so TCR beta chains cytomegalovirus-associated. The authors confirmed in vitro that three CMV-associated chains were specific for CMV antigens.

Sequencing was performed with immunoSEQ multiplex PCR; in TCRdb, only in-frame clones are kept and a portion is missing. The table records 160,000 or so clones, more than 75% of them present only once. The donors were in the roughly 130-subject validation cohort, distinct from the roughly 720-subject first cohort. V lost 10 bases, J lost 8 bases, and 14 bases stayed unmatched. CDR1 is MNHNS and CDR2 is SASEGT in the germline V gene. The CDR3 has 14 amino acids. The gene calls are TRBV6-1 and TRBJ1-2; 9 bases agree with TRBD1. The sequence derives from a man aged 18 to 29 in good health and CMV-seronegative. Sequencing was carried out using PBMCs. DNA of the CDR3: TGTGCCAACAGGGAAGTTACAGGGGGCGGCGGCTACACCTTC. Its protein is CANREVTGGGGYTF.